The 22 T cell receptor beta chains below all came from one sample that was sequenced in a study of post-analysis software for immune sequencing data. The study's findings and limits: Compared with controls, patients had more of roughly 5 TRBV segments, including TRBV5-6, TRBV5-1 and TRBV20-1.

TCR beta cDNA libraries had unique molecular identifiers. From the PCR reads, TCRdb called clonotypes with MiXCR, one entry per CDR3 protein. The data hold about 210,000 distinct CDR3 sequences, with over 25% observed a single time. The antigens these receptors bind are not known. The sequenced sample was blood. The receptors were sampled from a girl aged 2-17 years with multiple sclerosis.

The rearrangement uses TRBV6-1 and TRBJ2-5, with 8 bases lining up with TRBD2. There are 17 residues in the CDR3. V shed 5 bases and J 11 bases; nucleotides not matched to a gene: 22. The V gene's germline CDR1 is MNHNS and CDR2 SASEGT. The CDR3 loop is CASSPRLAGLVRNEQYF. The DNA for the CDR3 is TGTGCCAGCAGTCCTCGGCTAGCGGGTTTAGTGCGAAATGAGCAGTACTTC.

Concerning this clonotype itself: This may arise from a read error, as a much more abundant clone is one base away. The chain employs TRBV7-9 and TRBJ2-5; 11 bases are shared with TRBD2. Germline V CDR1 and CDR2: SEHNR, FQNEAQ (reference sequence). The CDR3 contains 18 residues. V lost 4 bases and J lost 11; bases outside the gene matches: 21. The CDR3 DNA sequence: TGTGCCAGCAGCTCCCGCCTTAGCGGGAGGGCCTCTTTCAATGAGCAGTACTTC. The encoded protein is CASSSRLSGRASFNEQYF. Complete variable domain (other parts from reference TRBV7-9 and TRBJ2-5): DTGVSQNPRHKITKRGQNVTFRCDPISEHNRLYWYRQTLGQGPEFLTYFQNEAQLEKSRLLSDRFSAERPKGSFSTLEIQRTEQGDSAMYLCASSSRLSGRASFNEQYFGPGTRLLVL.

Ten or more counts support this clonotype. The chain is built from TRBV19 and TRBJ2-7, with D perhaps matching TRBD1 or TRBD2 (5 bases each). Trimming removed 5 bases from V and 3 bases from J, with 14 bases in between. Looked up from germline, CDR1 is LNHDA and CDR2 is SQIVND (reference sequence). This CDR3 contains 14 residues. Here the CDR3 DNA reads TGTGCCAGTAGTGAGGGGCAGGATAACTACGAGCAGTACTTC. This encodes CASSEGQDNYEQYF.

This chain joins TRBV28 and TRBJ1-5; 8 bases are shared with TRBD1. CDR1 MDHEN and CDR2 SYDVKM come from the germline V gene. There are 16 residues in the CDR3. The V gene end was trimmed by 5 bases and the J gene end by 0 bases; junction bases not matched to a gene: 6. CDR3 sequence: CASSPGGILSNQPQHF. The CDR3 DNA reads TGTGCCAGCAGTCCAGGGGGCATCCTTAGCAATCAGCCCCAGCATTTT.

This clonotype was seen ten or more times. The J gene is TRBJ2-7, the V gene TRBV7-9; D is possibly TRBD1 (5 bases). Trimming removed 2 bases at V and 3 bases at J, with 14 bases between. Looked up from germline, CDR1 is SEHNR and CDR2 is FQNEAQ (reference sequence). The CDR3 is 15 amino acids. The CDR3 here is CASSLKGRDIYEQYF. CDR3 coding DNA: TGTGCCAGCAGCTTAAAGGGCAGGGATATCTACGAGCAGTACTTC.

The chain uses TRBV30 and TRBJ2-7; no definite D call. Trimming removed 1 base at V and 4 bases at J, with 17 bases between. Germline CDR1 reads GTSNPN; CDR2 reads SVGIG (reference sequence). The CDR3 has 15 amino acids. The CDR3 is CAWSGAYRTVYEQYF. The CDR3 DNA is TGTGCCTGGAGTGGGGCGTACCGGACGGTTTACGAGCAGTACTTC.

To note about this clonotype: One junction end disagrees with the germline gene, perhaps due to a read error. This chain uses TRBV7-9 with TRBJ1-6; TRBD1 matches 7 bases. Germline CDR1 is SEHNR and CDR2 is FQNEAQ (reference sequence). CDR3 size: 14 residues. This chain's CDR3 is CASSPQGGFAPRHF. In nucleotides, the CDR3 is TGTGCCAGCAGCCCCCAGGGGGGTTTTGCTCCCCGCCACTTT.

Concerning this clonotype: The junction departs from germline at one end; a sequencing error may be responsible. The genes are TRBV4-2 and TRBJ1-2; 7 nucleotides line up with TRBD1. Germline V CDR1 and CDR2: LGHNA, YNFKEQ. The CDR3 loop spans 14 amino acids. The CDR3 DNA is TGTGCCAGCAGTCAAGATGCGACAGGGCTGGGCTACACCTTC. It translates to CASSQDATGLGYTF.

The rearrangement links TRBV28 to TRBJ2-1; no clear D gene. The CDR3 extends over 12 amino acids. Trimming left V 6 bases short and J 5 bases short, with 8 bases between. CDR1 and CDR2 (germline): MDHEN, SYDVKM. This CDR3 is CASSYSHNEQFF. DNA for the CDR3: TGTGCCAGCAGCTACAGCCACAATGAGCAGTTCTTC.

As for this clonotype: This may be a read error: a much more frequent sequence differs by one nucleotide. This sequence joins TRBV20-1 and TRBJ2-5; 7 bases fit TRBD1. Germline CDR1 and CDR2: DFQATT and SNEGSKA (reference sequence). V gave up 5 bases and J gave up 11 bases; unmatched junction bases: 20. The CDR3 extends over 15 amino acids. This CDR3 is CSAYNRDRSRGEQYF. For the CDR3, the DNA is TGCAGTGCTTATAACCGGGACAGAAGTCGTGGGGAGCAGTACTTC.

With regard to this clonotype: This could be a read error, since a much larger clone is one nucleotide away. V is TRBV29-1 and J is TRBJ2-7; the match to TRBD2 covers 7 bases. CDR1 is SQVTM, CDR2 ANQGSEA, per germline. The CDR3 covers 11 residues. J lost 10 bases, V lost 0 bases, and 3 bases had no gene match. In DNA, the CDR3 is TGCAGCGTTGAAGAGGGGGGGAGCCAGTACTTC. Translating it yields CSVEEGGSQYF.

There are a few counts of this clonotype. The chain combines TRBV28 with TRBJ1-5; D unclear. Looked up from germline, CDR1 is MDHEN and CDR2 is SYDVKM. CDR3 length: 12 residues. V lost 8 bases and J 4 bases, leaving 9 bases between the germline ends. CDR3 sequence reads: CASLVPNQPQHF. CDR3 nucleotides: TGTGCCAGCCTGGTTCCTAATCAGCCCCAGCATTTT.

To note about this clonotype: One end of the junction fails to match germline, which may point to a read error. The rearrangement uses TRBV15 and TRBJ2-7, with a tentative D call TRBD2 (5 bases). CDR1 and CDR2 from the germline V gene are LNHNV and YYDKDF (reference sequence). The CDR3 extends over 16 amino acids. The CDR3 coding sequence is TGTGCCACTAGCAGAGATAGGAGCGGATTTACCTACGAGCAGTACTTC. Its protein is CATSRDRSGFTYEQYF.

The rearrangement uses TRBV13 and TRBJ2-7; no definite D call. The V and J ends lost 5 bases and 7 bases respectively, with 15 bases between them. The CDR3 totals 13 residues. Germline values: CDR1 PRHDT, CDR2 FYEKMQ (reference sequence). Written as DNA, the CDR3 is TGTGCCAGCAGCCCCGAACCCCCTAGGGAGCAGTACTTC. It encodes CASSPEPPREQYF.

The V gene is TRBV7-9, the J gene TRBJ1-1, with 7 bases aligning to TRBD1. The CDR3 covers 15 residues. Trimming took 5 bases from V and 0 from J; bases not matched to a gene: 6. Germline lookup yields CDR1 SEHNR and CDR2 FQNEAQ (reference sequence). This chain's CDR3 is CASSKETGMNTEAFF. The CDR3 DNA follows: TGTGCCAGCAGCAAAGAGACAGGGATGAACACTGAAGCTTTCTTT.

This chain joins TRBV5-1 and TRBJ2-7; unclear D gene. The CDR3 sequence is 14 residues long. V was clipped by 4 bases and J by 2 bases, with 13 bases between them. Per germline, CDR1 SGHRS and CDR2 YFSETQ. The DNA for the CDR3 is TGCGCCAGCAGCCCGCAACAAAGTACCTACGAGCAGTACTTC. This translates into CASSPQQSTYEQYF.

This clonotype was detected many times. The V and J genes are TRBV5-1 and TRBJ1-1; TRBD1 agrees at 8 bases. The V gene end was trimmed by 3 bases and the J gene end by 4 bases; junction bases not matched to a gene: 2. Per germline, CDR1 SGHRS and CDR2 YFSETQ. CDR3 length: 13 amino acids. CDR3 amino acids: CASSSGQGTEAFF. The CDR3 nucleotides read TGCGCCAGCAGCTCTGGACAGGGCACTGAAGCTTTCTTT.

This clonotype showed up many times. The chain carries TRBV3-1 and TRBJ2-1; D is undetermined. CDR1 and CDR2 from the germline V gene are LGHDT and YNNKEL (reference sequence). Trimming pared 4 bases from V and 8 bases from J, leaving 15 bases between. The CDR3 runs 14 residues. DNA for the CDR3: TGTGCCAGCAGCCGATTGGGTAGTTCCGATGAGCAGTTCTTC. Its translation: CASSRLGSSDEQFF.

To note about this clonotype: The junction differs from germline at one of its ends, possibly a read error. The chain joins TRBV6-6 to TRBJ1-1; possibly TRBD1 for D (5 bases). The CDR3 is 13 amino acids. CDR1 and CDR2 from the germline V gene are MNHNY and SVGAGI (reference sequence). DNA for the CDR3: TGTGCCAGCAGGTACTCGAAAGGGGCTGAAGCTTTCTTT. It codes for CASRYSKGAEAFF.

The chain recombines TRBV5-1 with TRBJ1-1; 8 bases are a match to TRBD1. CDR1 SGHRS and CDR2 YFSETQ come from the germline V gene. The CDR3 has 15 residues. After removal of 4 bases from V and 1 base from J, the junction contained 6 bases not matched to a gene. The CDR3 protein is CASSPGQGRNTEAFF. Written as DNA, the CDR3 is TGCGCCAGCAGCCCTGGACAGGGAAGGAACACTGAAGCTTTCTTT. The full variable domain, rest sourced from reference TRBV5-1 and TRBJ1-1, is KAGVTQTPRYLIKTRGQQVTLSCSPISGHRSVSWYQQTPGQGLQFLFEYFSETQRNKGNFPGRFSGRQFSNSRSEMNVSTLELGDSALYLCASSPGQGRNTEAFFGQGTRLTVV.

This clonotype showed up many times. V gene TRBV5-1 combines with J gene TRBJ2-7; 11 bases agree with TRBD2. The CDR3 is made up of 16 amino acids. Trimming removed 2 bases from V and 5 bases from J; junction bases left unmatched: 9. Per germline, CDR1 SGHRS and CDR2 YFSETQ. CDR3 DNA: TGCGCCAGCAGCTTCGGTAGCGGGAGGGCCAATGACGAGCAGTACTTC. It codes for CASSFGSGRANDEQYF.

This clonotype has at least ten counts. The chain uses TRBV5-1 and TRBJ2-7; 7 bases map to TRBD1. V shed 1 base and J 1 base; nucleotides not matched to a gene: 2. The CDR3 is 14 residues long. Looked up from germline, CDR1 is SGHRS and CDR2 is YFSETQ. Written as DNA, the CDR3 is TGCGCCAGCAGCTTGCAGGGGGATTCCTACGAGCAGTACTTC. It encodes CASSLQGDSYEQYF.